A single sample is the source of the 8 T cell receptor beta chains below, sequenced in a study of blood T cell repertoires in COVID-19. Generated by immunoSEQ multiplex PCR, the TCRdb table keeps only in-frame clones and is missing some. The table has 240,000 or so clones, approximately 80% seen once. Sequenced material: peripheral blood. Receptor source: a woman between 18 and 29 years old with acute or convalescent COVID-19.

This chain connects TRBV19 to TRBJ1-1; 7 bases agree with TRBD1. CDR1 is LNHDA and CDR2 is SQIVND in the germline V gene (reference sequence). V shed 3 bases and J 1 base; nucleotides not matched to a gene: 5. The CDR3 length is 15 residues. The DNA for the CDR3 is TGTGCCAGTAGTATTAAGGGGACAGCGAACACTGAAGCTTTCTTT. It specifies CASSIKGTANTEAFF.

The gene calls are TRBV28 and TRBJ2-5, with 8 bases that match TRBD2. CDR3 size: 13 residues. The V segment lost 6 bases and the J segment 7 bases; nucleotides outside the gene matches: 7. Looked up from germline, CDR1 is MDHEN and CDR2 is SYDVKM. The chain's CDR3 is CASRSGREWTQYF. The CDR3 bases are TGTGCCAGCAGGAGCGGGAGAGAGTGGACCCAGTACTTC.

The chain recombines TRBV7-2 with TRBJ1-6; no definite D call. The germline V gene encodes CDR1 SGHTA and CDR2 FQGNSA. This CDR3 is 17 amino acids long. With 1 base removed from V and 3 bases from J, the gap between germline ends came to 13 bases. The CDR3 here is CASSLDRVVVYNSPLHF. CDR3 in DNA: TGTGCCAGCAGCTTAGATCGGGTGGTCGTCTATAATTCACCCCTCCACTTT.

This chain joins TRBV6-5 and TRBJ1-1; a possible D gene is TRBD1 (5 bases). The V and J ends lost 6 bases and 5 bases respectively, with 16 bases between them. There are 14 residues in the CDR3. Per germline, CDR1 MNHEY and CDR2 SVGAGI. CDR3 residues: CASRDQGEWTEAFF. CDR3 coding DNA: TGTGCCAGCAGAGACCAGGGTGAATGGACTGAAGCTTTCTTT.

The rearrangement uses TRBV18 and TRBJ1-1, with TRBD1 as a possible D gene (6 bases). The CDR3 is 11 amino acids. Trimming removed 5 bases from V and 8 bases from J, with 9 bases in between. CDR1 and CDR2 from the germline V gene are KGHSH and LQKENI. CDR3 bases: TGTGCCAGCTCAGGGCAGGGGGAAGCTTTCTTT. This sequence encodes CASSGQGEAFF.

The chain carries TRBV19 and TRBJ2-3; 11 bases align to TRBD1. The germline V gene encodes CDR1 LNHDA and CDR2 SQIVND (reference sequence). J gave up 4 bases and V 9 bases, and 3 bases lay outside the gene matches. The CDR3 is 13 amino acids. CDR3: CASGTGGPDTQYF. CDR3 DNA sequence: TGTGCCAGCGGGACAGGGGGTCCAGATACGCAGTATTTT.

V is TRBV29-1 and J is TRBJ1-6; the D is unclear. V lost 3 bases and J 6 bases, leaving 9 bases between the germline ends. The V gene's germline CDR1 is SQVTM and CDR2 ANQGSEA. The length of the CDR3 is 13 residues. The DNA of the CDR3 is TGCAGCGTTGATAGGAGGGTTAATTCACCCCTCCACTTT. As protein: CSVDRRVNSPLHF.

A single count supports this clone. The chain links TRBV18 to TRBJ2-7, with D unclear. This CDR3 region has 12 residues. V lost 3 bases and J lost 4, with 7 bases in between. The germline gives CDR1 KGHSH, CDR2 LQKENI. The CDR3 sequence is CASSPVTYEQYF. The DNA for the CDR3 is TGTGCCAGCTCACCTGTTACTTACGAGCAGTACTTC.